This T cell receptor beta chain derives from a study of cytomegalovirus exposure and HLA in healthy donors. This CDR3 comprises 13 residues. Trimming at V came to 7 bases and at J to 5 bases, leaving 4 bases not matched to a gene. Germline V gene lookup returns CDR1 SGHNT and CDR2 YYREEE (reference sequence). Use of 60 Vbeta and 13 Jbeta primers characterized the PCR. TCRdb's table, derived via immunoSEQ multiplex PCR, lists solely in-frame clones and lacks some. Of 150,000 or so clones in the sample, around 80% are singletons; the top ten hold roughly 5.3%. The chain is built from TRBV5-4 and TRBJ2-1, with 9 positions matching TRBD2. The specimen was PBMCs. The source is a woman aged 40 to 50 in good health and CMV-seropositive. The chain's CDR3 is CASGGRGNNEQFF. For the CDR3, the DNA is TGTGCCAGCGGCGGGAGGGGAAACAATGAGCAGTTCTTC. Full variable domain (remainder filled in from reference TRBV5-4 and TRBJ2-1): ETGVTQSPTHLIKTRGQQVTLRCSSQSGHNTVSWYQQALGQGPQFIFQYYREEENGRGNFPPRFSGLQFPNYSSELNVNALELDDSALYLCASGGRGNNEQFFGPGTRLTVL.